The 23 T cell receptor beta chains presented below share a single source sample, sequenced in a study of tumor-infiltrating lymphocytes in oesophageal squamous cell carcinoma. MiXCR, applied by TCRdb to the PCR reads, yields one record per CDR3 protein. Here the sample spans approximately 13,000 distinct CDR3 sequences, 40% to 50% being singletons. The source material was blood. These receptors originate from a male donor with esophageal squamous cell carcinoma.

A few counts support this clonotype. The CDR3 end shows no conserved phenylalanine or tryptophan, and so a read error is likely. The DNA is omitted, as the CDR3 cannot be located on it reliably, and the CDR3 follows TCRdb's listing. This chain links TRBV6-8 with TRBJ1-1; the tabulated D call, TRBD1, remains unverified against the DNA. Germline CDR1 and CDR2: MNHGY and SAAAGT. The length of the CDR3 is 19 amino acids, counting both ends. The CDR3 sequence is CASHDIPRKPWAMSSSSAP.

The chain links TRBV5-1 to TRBJ2-1; no clear D. CDR3 size: 13 residues. The V gene lost 2 bases and the J gene lost 6 bases, with 9 bases spanning the gap. Germline-derived CDR1 and CDR2 are SGHRS and YFSETQ. The CDR3 is CASSFGDFNEQFF. CDR3 DNA sequence: TGCGCCAGCAGCTTCGGCGATTTCAATGAGCAGTTCTTC.

This clonotype was counted between two and nine times. CDR3 DNA sequence: TGTGCCAGCAGTTCTTATGGGGGGGCTAGCACTGAAGCTTTCTTT. This codes for CASSSYGGASTEAFF. This sequence joins TRBV7-2 and TRBJ1-1; TRBD1 might be the D (6 bases). Trimming removed 6 bases at V and 4 bases at J, with 18 bases between. The germline CDR1 and CDR2 sequences are SGHTA and FQGNSA. The CDR3 sequence is 15 residues long.

This clonotype was counted between two and nine times. This chain links TRBV7-6 with TRBJ2-1; 9 bases match TRBD2. The closer fit of TRBJ2-7 to the DNA end suggests the J call may be wrong. The V gene's germline CDR1 is SGHVS and CDR2 FNYEAQ. This CDR3 comprises 14 residues. The CDR3 nucleotides are TGTGCCAGCAGTAATGCAGCGGGAGGCTACGAGCAGTACTTC. Translating gives CASSNAAGGYEQYF.

This clonotype is categorized as large. This chain links TRBV7-2 with TRBJ2-7; D possibly corresponds to TRBD1 (5 bases). The germline CDR1 and CDR2 sequences are SGHTA and FQGNSA. V lost 2 bases to trimming and J lost 7 bases, with 12 bases between them. The CDR3 runs to 13 residues. For the CDR3, the DNA is TGTGCCAGCAGCTTACAACAGGTGAAGGAGCAGTACTTC. Protein: CASSLQQVKEQYF. The whole variable domain, filled in from reference TRBV7-2 and TRBJ2-7, reads GAGVSQSPSNKVTEKGKDVELRCDPISGHTALYWYRQSLGQGLEFLIYFQGNSAPDKSGLPSDRFSAERTGGSVSTLTIQRTQQEDSAVYLCASSLQQVKEQYFGPGTRLTVT.

The chain couples TRBV11-2 to TRBJ1-1; D is unresolved. The DNA end is a closer match to TRBJ2-5, so the J assignment may be wrong. The CDR3 consists of 16 residues. Germline V gene lookup returns CDR1 SGHAT and CDR2 FQNNGV. The CDR3 nucleotides are TGTGCCAGCAGCTTCGGCTGGGGAAGTATTGGGGAGACCCAGTACTTC. Its protein is CASSFGWGSIGETQYF.

The chain links TRBV7-2 to TRBJ2-7; D gene ambiguous. The CDR3 runs 12 residues. CDR1 and CDR2 from the germline V gene are SGHTA and FQGNSA. Trimming removed 1 base from V and 4 bases from J, with 5 bases in between. The CDR3 DNA reads TGTGCCAGCAGCTTAGGGCAATACGAGCAGTACTTC. Its translation: CASSLGQYEQYF. Full variable domain (remainder filled in from reference TRBV7-2 and TRBJ2-7): GAGVSQSPSNKVTEKGKDVELRCDPISGHTALYWYRQSLGQGLEFLIYFQGNSAPDKSGLPSDRFSAERTGGSVSTLTIQRTQQEDSAVYLCASSLGQYEQYFGPGTRLTVT.

This clonotype is medium-sized in the sample. CDR3 nucleotides: TGTGCCAGCAGCAAACTAGGGGATACGCAGTATTTT. Its translation: CASSKLGDTQYF. This chain joins TRBV27 and TRBJ2-3; D possibly corresponds to TRBD2 (5 bases). The V end was cut by 6 bases, the J end by 6 bases, with 10 bases between. This CDR3 has 12 residues. CDR1 is MNHEY and CDR2 is SMNVEV in the germline V gene (reference sequence).

This clonotype was counted only a few times. The J gene is TRBJ2-1, the V gene TRBV7-2; the D is unclear. V dropped 3 bases and J dropped 7 bases, with 7 bases sitting between them. Germline-derived CDR1 and CDR2 are SGHTA and FQGNSA. The CDR3 has 12 amino acids. CDR3 sequence reads: CASSFERNEQFF. In nucleotides, the CDR3 is TGTGCCAGCAGCTTTGAACGTAATGAGCAGTTCTTC.

The V call is TRBV7-2, the J call TRBJ2-1; TRBD1 matches at 7 bases. The end of the DNA is better explained by TRBJ2-7, so the J call may be wrong. The CDR3 is made up of 16 amino acids. Germline CDR1 reads SGHTA; CDR2 reads FQGNSA. DNA for the CDR3: TGTGCCAGCAGCACCCCCACAGGGGCCTCCTACAATGAGCAGTACTTC. It encodes CASSTPTGASYNEQYF.

The chain has TRBV11-2 and TRBJ2-5, with TRBD1 matching over 7 bases. The DNA end is more similar to TRBJ1-2, so the J call may be wrong. The germline gives CDR1 SGHAT, CDR2 FQNNGV. The CDR3 contains 15 residues. The CDR3 protein is CASSPRGGQVEGYTF. CDR3 nucleotide sequence: TGTGCCAGCAGCCCCCGAGGAGGACAGGTGGAAGGCTACACCTTC.

This clonotype is termed medium-sized (0.01 to 0.1%). The rearrangement links TRBV5-4 to TRBJ2-1; 10 bases match TRBD2. CDR3 length: 14 amino acids. With V trimmed by 5 bases and J by 7 bases, 6 bases remained unmatched. Germline V gene lookup returns CDR1 SGHNT and CDR2 YYREEE (reference sequence). The CDR3 nucleotides are TGTGCCAGCAGTTCGTCTAGCGGGAGTAATGAGCAGTTCTTC. Its translation: CASSSSSGSNEQFF.

This clonotype came up once. The chain is built from TRBV6-5 and TRBJ2-1, with 10 bases identical to TRBD2. Trimming cost V 5 bases and J 5 bases; bases outside gene matches: 6. There are 15 residues in the CDR3. The germline V gene has CDR1 MNHEY and CDR2 SVGAGI. This chain's CDR3 is CASSESLAGDNEQFF. The CDR3, as DNA: TGTGCCAGCAGTGAGTCGCTAGCGGGGGACAATGAGCAGTTCTTC.

The J gene is TRBJ2-5, the V gene TRBV6-6, with 10 bases fitting TRBD1. J lost 0 bases, V lost 8 bases, and 3 bases had no gene match. Germline assignment: CDR1 MNHNY and CDR2 SVGAGI (reference sequence). The CDR3 extends over 14 amino acids. The CDR3 nucleotides are TGTGCCAGCCGGACAGGGGGGCACCAAGAGACCCAGTACTTC. Amino acids: CASRTGGHQETQYF.

In its sample, this clonotype was seen many times. The V and J genes are TRBV7-9 and TRBJ2-5; the D gene is possibly TRBD2 (5 bases). The CDR3 extends over 14 amino acids. Trimming stripped 3 bases from V and 3 bases from J, with 11 bases between. Germline CDR1 and CDR2: SEHNR and FQNEAQ (reference sequence). As DNA, the CDR3 is TGTGCCAGCAGCTTCTACCGGGATAAAGAGACCCAGTACTTC. This sequence encodes CASSFYRDKETQYF.

This clonotype was found a few times. The genes are TRBV7-9 and TRBJ2-3, with D maybe TRBD2 (6 bases). The germline gives CDR1 SEHNR, CDR2 FQNEAQ (reference sequence). V was cut by 1 base and J by 5 bases, with 7 bases left in between. This CDR3 is built from 13 residues. The CDR3, as DNA: TGTGCCAGCAGCTTAGTGGGGGGAGATACGCAGTATTTT. This codes for CASSLVGGDTQYF.

The CDR3, as DNA: TGTGCCAGCAGCTTAGCAGCACCCGGTGGGAATGAGCAGTTCTTC. Translated: CASSLAAPGGNEQFF. This chain joins TRBV7-9 and TRBJ2-5; D not resolved. Judging by the DNA end, TRBJ2-1 fits better; the J call may be wrong. There are 15 residues in the CDR3. In germline, CDR1 is SEHNR, CDR2 FQNEAQ (reference sequence).

J is TRBJ2-1 and V is TRBV27; 7 nucleotides line up with TRBD2. The germline gives CDR1 MNHEY, CDR2 SMNVEV (reference sequence). V lost 8 bases to trimming and J lost 10 bases; unmatched junction nucleotides: 5. This CDR3 contains 11 residues. CDR3 sequence reads: CASGWGGEQFF. The CDR3 DNA reads as TGTGCCAGCGGCTGGGGGGGAGAGCAGTTCTTC.

This sequence joins TRBV12-3 or TRBV12-4 and TRBJ2-1; TRBD1 might be the D (5 bases). Trimming took off 5 bases at V and 7 bases at J, with 21 bases between the two ends. There are 16 residues in the CDR3. CDR3 in amino acids: CASSLRLRTPRNEQFF. CDR3 sequence (DNA): TGTGCCAGCAGTCTAAGGCTACGGACACCTAGGAATGAGCAGTTCTTC.

The table lists this clonotype with a few counts. The chain recombines TRBV9 with TRBJ2-1, with TRBD2 matching over 7 bases. CDR1 is SGDLS, CDR2 YYNGEE, per germline. This CDR3 has 14 residues. The V gene end was trimmed by 4 bases and the J gene end by 7 bases; junction bases not matched to a gene: 8. The CDR3 DNA reads as TGTGCCAGCAGCACTAGCGACCTGGGGAATGAGCAGTTCTTC. This sequence encodes CASSTSDLGNEQFF.

This clonotype is medium-sized by share. V is TRBV6-1 and J is TRBJ1-2; no clear D. The CDR3 has 13 amino acids. CDR1 MNHNS and CDR2 SASEGT come from the germline V gene. The V end lost 3 bases, the J end lost 6 bases, and 11 bases lay between the germline ends. The CDR3 here is CASSEAPLNGYTF. The CDR3 DNA sequence: TGTGCCAGCAGTGAGGCGCCTCTGAATGGCTACACCTTC.

The rearrangement joins TRBV7-2 to TRBJ2-1, with 8 bases identical to TRBD2. Germline CDR1 reads SGHTA; CDR2 reads FQGNSA. CDR3 length: 13 residues. V gave up 1 base and J gave up 9 bases; unmatched junction bases: 2. The CDR3 nucleotides read TGTGCCAGCAGCTTAGGGGCGGGGGGTGAGCAGTTCTTC. Amino acids: CASSLGAGGEQFF. Full variable domain (remainder filled in from reference TRBV7-2 and TRBJ2-1): GAGVSQSPSNKVTEKGKDVELRCDPISGHTALYWYRQSLGQGLEFLIYFQGNSAPDKSGLPSDRFSAERTGGSVSTLTIQRTQQEDSAVYLCASSLGAGGEQFFGPGTRLTVL.

The chain carries TRBV5-4 and TRBJ2-5; D unclear. The J call may be wrong; the DNA end is better matched by TRBJ2-1. Per germline, CDR1 SGHNT and CDR2 YYREEE (reference sequence). CDR3 length: 14 residues. As DNA, the CDR3 is TGTGCCAGCAGCAACCGTCCTCGGGACAATGAGCAGTTCTTC. Translated: CASSNRPRDNEQFF.